These 21 T cell receptor beta chains came from one sample sequenced in a study of OX40 agonist ivuxolimab in advanced cancers. TCRdb's table, derived via immunoSEQ multiplex PCR, lists solely in-frame clones and lacks some. The table shows 70,000 to 95,000 clones, with 91% occurring only once. Specimen: CD4+ or CD8+ T cells sorted from blood, collected in a trial of the OX40 agonist ivuxolimab. The source of these receptors is an adult with an advanced solid tumor such as melanoma, head and neck, liver or kidney cancer.

This clone appeared a single time. The V gene is TRBV28, the J gene TRBJ2-1; TRBD1 agrees at 8 bases. The length of the CDR3 is 15 residues. J was trimmed by 3 bases and V by 2 bases; bases with no gene match: 3. From germline, CDR1 is MDHEN and CDR2 SYDVKM. The CDR3 loop is CASSLRTGIYNEQFF. The CDR3 DNA follows: TGTGCCAGCAGTTTACGGACAGGGATCTACAATGAGCAGTTCTTC.

V usage is TRBV28 and J usage is TRBJ1-5, with no clear D. Germline-derived CDR1 and CDR2 are MDHEN and SYDVKM. Trimming removed 7 bases from V and 2 bases from J, with 15 bases in between. The length of the CDR3 is 15 residues. The CDR3 DNA is TGTGCCAGCACCTGGGTAGGAGGTGGCAATCAGCCCCAGCATTTT. It yields the protein CASTWVGGGNQPQHF. Together with reference TRBV28 and TRBJ1-5, the CDR3 gives the full variable domain: DVKVTQSSRYLVKRTGEKVFLECVQDMDHENMFWYRQDPGLGLRLIYFSYDVKMKEKGDIPEGYSVSREKKERFSLILESASTNQTSMYLCASTWVGGGNQPQHFGDGTRLSIL.

The rearrangement joins TRBV2 to TRBJ1-1; D ambiguous. This CDR3 spans 12 amino acids. Deletions cut 3 bases from V and 2 bases from J, with 4 bases between. From germline, CDR1 is SNHLY and CDR2 FYNNEI. CDR3 loop: CASSDYNTEAFF. The CDR3 nucleotides are TGTGCCAGCAGTGACTATAACACTGAAGCTTTCTTT.

The V and J genes are TRBV5-1 and TRBJ2-7; TRBD2 aligns across 12 bases. J was trimmed by 4 bases and V by 4 bases; bases with no gene match: 9. The CDR3 has 16 residues. Germline V gene lookup returns CDR1 SGHRS and CDR2 YFSETQ. The CDR3 sequence: CASSPGLAGPHYEQYF. The CDR3, as DNA: TGCGCCAGCAGCCCCGGACTAGCGGGACCACATTACGAGCAGTACTTC. Together with reference TRBV5-1 and TRBJ2-7, the CDR3 gives the full variable domain: KAGVTQTPRYLIKTRGQQVTLSCSPISGHRSVSWYQQTPGQGLQFLFEYFSETQRNKGNFPGRFSGRQFSNSRSEMNVSTLELGDSALYLCASSPGLAGPHYEQYFGPGTRLTVT.

The chain combines TRBV30 with TRBJ2-5; TRBD2 aligns across 9 bases. The germline V gene has CDR1 GTSNPN and CDR2 SVGIG (reference sequence). The CDR3 sequence is 15 residues long. V lost 0 bases, J lost 1 base, and 3 bases stayed unmatched. The chain's CDR3 is CAWSVLAGLQETQYF. The CDR3 region has the DNA TGTGCCTGGAGTGTACTAGCGGGCCTCCAAGAGACCCAGTACTTC.

The gene calls are TRBV2 and TRBJ1-5; no definite D call. The CDR3 is 13 amino acids. The germline V and J ends were trimmed by 2 bases and 9 bases, with 11 bases remaining between them. Per germline, CDR1 SNHLY and CDR2 FYNNEI. The CDR3 DNA reads as TGTGCCAGCAGTGAAAGTAACATTACGCCCCAGCATTTT. Amino acids: CASSESNITPQHF.

The V gene is TRBV5-1, the J gene TRBJ2-5; TRBD2 might be the D (6 bases). The CDR3 consists of 16 residues. Trimming left V 2 bases short and J 2 bases short, with 16 bases between. Germline values: CDR1 SGHRS, CDR2 YFSETQ. CDR3 amino acids: CASSFLPSEIQETQYF. DNA for the CDR3: TGCGCCAGCAGCTTCCTCCCTAGCGAGATACAAGAGACCCAGTACTTC. The full variable domain, its missing parts supplied by reference TRBV5-1 and TRBJ2-5, is KAGVTQTPRYLIKTRGQQVTLSCSPISGHRSVSWYQQTPGQGLQFLFEYFSETQRNKGNFPGRFSGRQFSNSRSEMNVSTLELGDSALYLCASSFLPSEIQETQYFGPGTRLLVL.

This clone was observed once. The chain recombines TRBV9 with TRBJ2-7, with D perhaps TRBD2 (7 bases). The germline CDR1 and CDR2 sequences are SGDLS and YYNGEE. The CDR3 is 16 amino acids. Trimming shortened V by 0 bases and J by 2 bases, and 15 bases separated the two germline ends. The CDR3 region is CASSVGGGLAAYEQYF. The CDR3 DNA sequence: TGTGCCAGCAGCGTAGGGGGGGGCCTAGCGGCCTACGAGCAGTACTTC.

V usage is TRBV14 and J usage is TRBJ2-1; 7 bases are shared with TRBD1. The germline V gene encodes CDR1 SGHDN and CDR2 FVKESK. The V and J ends lost 4 bases and 4 bases, in that order; junction bases with no gene match: 10. The CDR3 sequence is 16 residues long. The CDR3 nucleotides read TGTGCCAGCAGCCCCTATGGAAGGGGGCAGTACAATGAGCAGTTCTTC. It codes for CASSPYGRGQYNEQFF.

The J gene is TRBJ1-3, the V gene TRBV29-1, with a weak D call TRBD1 (5 bases). With 5 bases removed from V and 0 bases from J, the gap between germline ends came to 14 bases. The CDR3 covers 15 residues. Germline values: CDR1 SQVTM, CDR2 ANQGSEA. CDR3 DNA: TGCAGCGTTAGTTTCGGGCAGGGCTCTGGAAACACCATATATTTT. It is translated as CSVSFGQGSGNTIYF.

This clone was counted once. CDR3 residues: CASSYTDRVNQPQHF. DNA of the CDR3: TGTGCCAGCAGTTACACGGACAGGGTAAATCAGCCCCAGCATTTT. The chain recombines TRBV6-6 with TRBJ1-5; TRBD1 matches at 8 bases. This CDR3 comprises 15 residues. Germline CDR1 is MNHNY and CDR2 is SVGAGI (reference sequence). V was pared by 2 bases and J by 4 bases, with 4 bases of the junction left unmatched.

The rearrangement joins TRBV13 to TRBJ1-2; no reliable D call. Germline V gives CDR1 PRHDT, CDR2 FYEKMQ (reference sequence). The CDR3 runs to 15 residues. Deletions cut 4 bases from V and 9 bases from J, with 21 bases between. The CDR3 protein is CASSSTGPEAYRYTF. DNA of the CDR3: TGTGCCAGCAGCTCAACCGGACCGGAGGCATATCGCTACACCTTC.

The chain combines TRBV19 with TRBJ1-5, with a possible D match to TRBD1 (6 bases). Germline CDR1 and CDR2: LNHDA and SQIVND (reference sequence). V lost 8 bases and J lost 2, with 13 bases in between. The CDR3 sequence is 14 residues long. This chain's CDR3 is CASRLRQGNQPQHF. CDR3 sequence (DNA): TGTGCCAGTCGGCTGCGACAGGGCAATCAGCCCCAGCATTTT.

The chain couples TRBV7-9 to TRBJ1-4, with D uncertain. The germline V gene has CDR1 SEHNR and CDR2 FQNEAQ (reference sequence). This CDR3 has 13 residues. V lost 1 base, J lost 7 bases, and 7 bases lay in between. CDR3 sequence (DNA): TGTGCCAGCAGCTTAGGTTTGCGTGAAAAACTGTTTTTT. Translated: CASSLGLREKLFF.

This clone was recorded once. The rearrangement links TRBV7-3 to TRBJ2-5; 7 bases are a match to TRBD2. V lost 6 bases, J lost 7 bases, and 17 bases stayed unmatched. The CDR3 spans 16 residues. Germline-derived CDR1 and CDR2 are SGHTA and FQGTGA. The CDR3 here is CASSTVGGTTGVTQYF. In DNA, the CDR3 is TGTGCCAGCAGTACCGTGGGGGGGACCACGGGAGTGACCCAGTACTTC.

Comment on this clone: In the same sample, other DNA sequences code for this CDR3. The V and J genes are TRBV6-5 and TRBJ2-7; D gene unclear. The CDR3 contains 12 residues. Trimming shortened V by 5 bases and J by 3 bases, and 8 bases separated the two germline ends. Germline-derived CDR1 and CDR2 are MNHEY and SVGAGI. CDR3 protein: CASSPNGYEQYF. In nucleotides, the CDR3 is TGTGCCAGCAGTCCTAACGGCTACGAGCAGTACTTC.

This rearrangement joins TRBV2 to TRBJ1-6, with 7 bases that match TRBD1. Germline CDR1 and CDR2: SNHLY and FYNNEI. CDR3 length: 15 residues. J gave up 7 bases and V 6 bases, and 9 bases lay outside the gene matches. The CDR3 DNA reads TGTGCCAGCAGAGAACGGGGACAGCTGAATTCACCCCTCCACTTT. This translates into CASRERGQLNSPLHF.

This clone occurred once. The rearrangement links TRBV5-4 to TRBJ2-5; 15 positions agree with TRBD2. The junction had 6 bases not matched to a gene; V was cut back by 4 bases and J by 5 bases. This CDR3 region has 16 residues. Germline V gives CDR1 SGHNT, CDR2 YYREEE (reference sequence). CDR3 sequence: CASSGGLAGGWETQYF. CDR3 DNA sequence: TGTGCCAGCAGCGGGGGACTAGCGGGAGGATGGGAGACCCAGTACTTC.

The V gene is TRBV11-2, the J gene TRBJ2-7; 10 bases agree with TRBD2. V shed 4 bases and J 5 bases; nucleotides not matched to a gene: 14. The CDR3 extends over 17 amino acids. Germline V gives CDR1 SGHAT, CDR2 FQNNGV. CDR3 coding DNA: TGTGCCAGCAGCTCCTATAAGCTAGCGGGAGTTCGCGACGAGCAGTACTTC. Its translation: CASSSYKLAGVRDEQYF.

The table lists this clone with a count of one. The CDR3 bases are TGTGCCAGTCAACCGGGACAGGGACCTTCTACGCAGTATTTT. The encoded protein is CASQPGQGPSTQYF. This chain links TRBV19 with TRBJ2-3; 9 nucleotides match TRBD1. CDR1 is LNHDA and CDR2 is SQIVND in the germline V gene (reference sequence). The CDR3 covers 14 residues. V lost 8 bases to trimming and J lost 8 bases; unmatched junction nucleotides: 11.

The V and J genes are TRBV28 and TRBJ1-5, with 9 bases identical to TRBD1. The junction had 1 base not matched to a gene; V was cut back by 0 bases and J by 1 base. Germline V lookup: CDR1 MDHEN, CDR2 SYDVKM. The CDR3 runs to 16 residues. The CDR3 reads CASSLWDRGSNQPQHF. The CDR3 coding sequence is TGTGCCAGCAGTTTATGGGACAGGGGAAGCAATCAGCCCCAGCATTTT.